These 11 T cell receptor beta chains were sequenced from one sample in a study of T cell repertoires in cytomegalovirus infection. TCRdb analysed the reads with MiXCR anew, one entry per CDR3 protein. In the table there are about 300,000 distinct CDR3 sequences, about 23% of which are singletons. Specimen: PBMCs. The receptors shown here come from a human donor in good health (CMV status not recorded). Some clones in this sample may be carry-over from other donors' samples.

This clonotype was seen more than once but under ten times. The chain carries TRBV12-3 or TRBV12-4 and TRBJ2-1; the match to TRBD2 covers 10 bases. The CDR3 totals 14 residues. V lost 8 bases and J lost 4; bases outside the gene matches: 5. CDR3 sequence: CASLVSGRYNEQFF. The CDR3 DNA is TGTGCCAGCCTGGTTAGCGGGAGGTACAATGAGCAGTTCTTC.

This chain links TRBV12-3 or TRBV12-4 with TRBJ2-5; TRBD2 aligns across 7 bases. J lost 6 bases, V lost 3 bases, and 7 bases had no gene match. CDR3 length: 14 amino acids. The DNA for the CDR3 is TGTGCCAGCAGTTTTGGGGGAGGGCTGAAGACCCAGTACTTC. Amino acid sequence: CASSFGGGLKTQYF.

In DNA, the CDR3 is TGTGCCAGCGCCCGGGGCACCATATATTTT. Translation: CASARGTIYF. The chain couples TRBV2 to TRBJ1-3; D not certain. The CDR3 consists of 10 residues. V lost 8 bases, J lost 9 bases, and 8 bases lay in between. Germline V gene data show CDR1 as SNHLY and CDR2 as FYNNEI.

This clonotype was seen repeatedly, ten times or more. This chain joins TRBV7-9 and TRBJ1-5, with D possibly being TRBD1 (5 bases). The CDR3 consists of 13 residues. The germline V gene encodes CDR1 SEHNR and CDR2 FQNEAQ (reference sequence). Deletions cut 7 bases from V and 4 bases from J, with 11 bases between. CDR3 DNA: TGTGCCAGCACGCGGGGGGAGAATCAGCCCCAGCATTTT. Translation gives CASTRGENQPQHF.

The V and J genes are TRBV11-2 and TRBJ2-1; D gene uncertain. This CDR3 comprises 13 residues. Germline CDR1 is SGHAT and CDR2 is FQNNGV. V lost 5 bases, J lost 2 bases, and 7 bases lay in between. The CDR3 DNA reads as TGTGCCAGCAGCCCCCAAGCCTACAATGAGCAGTTCTTC. This gives the protein CASSPQAYNEQFF.

This clonotype was detected ten times or more. The chain uses TRBV7-2 and TRBJ1-1, with 11 bases identical to TRBD1. The CDR3 consists of 15 residues. Germline CDR1 reads SGHTA; CDR2 reads FQGNSA. V was pared by 5 bases and J by 4 bases, with 6 bases of the junction left unmatched. The CDR3 DNA reads as TGTGCCAGCAGCCCCGGACAGGGGGCTTTCACTGAAGCTTTCTTT. Translated, it gives CASSPGQGAFTEAFF. Full variable domain (outside the CDR3, taken from reference TRBV7-2 and TRBJ1-1): GAGVSQSPSNKVTEKGKDVELRCDPISGHTALYWYRQSLGQGLEFLIYFQGNSAPDKSGLPSDRFSAERTGGSVSTLTIQRTQQEDSAVYLCASSPGQGAFTEAFFGQGTRLTVV.

The rearrangement uses TRBV5-1 and TRBJ2-5, with a tentative D call TRBD1 (5 bases). V was pared by 4 bases and J by 7 bases, with 17 bases between. The CDR3 contains 14 residues. Looked up from germline, CDR1 is SGHRS and CDR2 is YFSETQ. Here the CDR3 reads CASSGAVREATQYF. The CDR3 nucleotides read TGCGCCAGCAGCGGGGCTGTCAGGGAAGCGACCCAGTACTTC.

This clonotype was observed a handful of times. The rearrangement links TRBV18 to TRBJ2-1; TRBD2 matches at 9 bases. V trimming: 2 bases; J trimming: 9 bases; junction bases outside the gene matches: 20. Per germline, CDR1 KGHSH and CDR2 LQKENI. This CDR3 spans 19 amino acids. The CDR3 DNA sequence: TGTGCCAGCTCACCATCTCCCTTCGCCGGGTTAGCGGGAGATATTGAGCAGTTCTTC. It translates to CASSPSPFAGLAGDIEQFF.

This clonotype came up a few times. A much larger clone differs from this one at a single base, so this may be a read error. CDR3 nucleotides: TGTGCCAGCAGTTCCGCCGGGACAGGGGGCAACGAGCAGTACTTC. Amino acid sequence: CASSSAGTGGNEQYF. The rearrangement uses TRBV28 and TRBJ2-7; 12 bases align to TRBD1. Germline V lookup: CDR1 MDHEN, CDR2 SYDVKM. CDR3 size: 15 residues. V was pared by 4 bases and J by 5 bases, with 6 bases of the junction left unmatched.

Remarks on this clonotype: A read error may be the cause here, since a much bigger clone is one base away. This sequence joins TRBV7-3 and TRBJ1-1; possibly TRBD1 for D (6 bases). From germline, CDR1 is SGHTA and CDR2 FQGTGA. V was trimmed by 4 bases and J by 4 bases, leaving 13 bases between them. The CDR3 loop spans 14 amino acids. This CDR3 is CASSSSAGVTEAFF. CDR3 nucleotides: TGTGCCAGCAGCTCATCGGCAGGGGTCACTGAAGCTTTCTTT.

The chain carries TRBV4-1 and TRBJ2-1; TRBD2 aligns across 16 bases. The J segment lost 8 bases and the V segment lost 4 bases, leaving 2 bases of the junction unmatched. This CDR3 is built from 15 residues. The germline CDR1 and CDR2 sequences are MGHRA and YSYEKL. As DNA, the CDR3 is TGCGCCAGCAGCCGGGGACTAGCGGGAGGGTATGAGCAGTTCTTC. Translation: CASSRGLAGGYEQFF.